This T cell receptor (beta chain) is from a study of blood T cell repertoires in COVID-19. Study context: PBMCs, B-cell-depleted T cells, or T cells were the source of the cDNA or gDNA that made up the material.

This table comes from immunoSEQ multiplex PCR, and its TCRdb copy is limited to in-frame clones, with some not included. This sample yields 150,000 to 200,000 clones, of which 70% to 85% are seen a single time; about 5% belongs to the top ten. This clone appeared a few times. The CDR3 sequence is 15 residues long. V lost 7 bases to trimming and J lost 6 bases, with 19 bases between them. Per germline, CDR1 LNHDA and CDR2 SQIVND (reference sequence). The V call is TRBV19, the J call TRBJ1-5; no firm D call. Sequencing used peripheral blood. The sequence was collected from a woman younger than 45 with acute or convalescent COVID-19. CDR3 DNA: TGTGCCAGTACCCCAACAGCGGCTTCCACTCAGCCCCAGCATTTT. It yields the protein CASTPTAASTQPQHF.